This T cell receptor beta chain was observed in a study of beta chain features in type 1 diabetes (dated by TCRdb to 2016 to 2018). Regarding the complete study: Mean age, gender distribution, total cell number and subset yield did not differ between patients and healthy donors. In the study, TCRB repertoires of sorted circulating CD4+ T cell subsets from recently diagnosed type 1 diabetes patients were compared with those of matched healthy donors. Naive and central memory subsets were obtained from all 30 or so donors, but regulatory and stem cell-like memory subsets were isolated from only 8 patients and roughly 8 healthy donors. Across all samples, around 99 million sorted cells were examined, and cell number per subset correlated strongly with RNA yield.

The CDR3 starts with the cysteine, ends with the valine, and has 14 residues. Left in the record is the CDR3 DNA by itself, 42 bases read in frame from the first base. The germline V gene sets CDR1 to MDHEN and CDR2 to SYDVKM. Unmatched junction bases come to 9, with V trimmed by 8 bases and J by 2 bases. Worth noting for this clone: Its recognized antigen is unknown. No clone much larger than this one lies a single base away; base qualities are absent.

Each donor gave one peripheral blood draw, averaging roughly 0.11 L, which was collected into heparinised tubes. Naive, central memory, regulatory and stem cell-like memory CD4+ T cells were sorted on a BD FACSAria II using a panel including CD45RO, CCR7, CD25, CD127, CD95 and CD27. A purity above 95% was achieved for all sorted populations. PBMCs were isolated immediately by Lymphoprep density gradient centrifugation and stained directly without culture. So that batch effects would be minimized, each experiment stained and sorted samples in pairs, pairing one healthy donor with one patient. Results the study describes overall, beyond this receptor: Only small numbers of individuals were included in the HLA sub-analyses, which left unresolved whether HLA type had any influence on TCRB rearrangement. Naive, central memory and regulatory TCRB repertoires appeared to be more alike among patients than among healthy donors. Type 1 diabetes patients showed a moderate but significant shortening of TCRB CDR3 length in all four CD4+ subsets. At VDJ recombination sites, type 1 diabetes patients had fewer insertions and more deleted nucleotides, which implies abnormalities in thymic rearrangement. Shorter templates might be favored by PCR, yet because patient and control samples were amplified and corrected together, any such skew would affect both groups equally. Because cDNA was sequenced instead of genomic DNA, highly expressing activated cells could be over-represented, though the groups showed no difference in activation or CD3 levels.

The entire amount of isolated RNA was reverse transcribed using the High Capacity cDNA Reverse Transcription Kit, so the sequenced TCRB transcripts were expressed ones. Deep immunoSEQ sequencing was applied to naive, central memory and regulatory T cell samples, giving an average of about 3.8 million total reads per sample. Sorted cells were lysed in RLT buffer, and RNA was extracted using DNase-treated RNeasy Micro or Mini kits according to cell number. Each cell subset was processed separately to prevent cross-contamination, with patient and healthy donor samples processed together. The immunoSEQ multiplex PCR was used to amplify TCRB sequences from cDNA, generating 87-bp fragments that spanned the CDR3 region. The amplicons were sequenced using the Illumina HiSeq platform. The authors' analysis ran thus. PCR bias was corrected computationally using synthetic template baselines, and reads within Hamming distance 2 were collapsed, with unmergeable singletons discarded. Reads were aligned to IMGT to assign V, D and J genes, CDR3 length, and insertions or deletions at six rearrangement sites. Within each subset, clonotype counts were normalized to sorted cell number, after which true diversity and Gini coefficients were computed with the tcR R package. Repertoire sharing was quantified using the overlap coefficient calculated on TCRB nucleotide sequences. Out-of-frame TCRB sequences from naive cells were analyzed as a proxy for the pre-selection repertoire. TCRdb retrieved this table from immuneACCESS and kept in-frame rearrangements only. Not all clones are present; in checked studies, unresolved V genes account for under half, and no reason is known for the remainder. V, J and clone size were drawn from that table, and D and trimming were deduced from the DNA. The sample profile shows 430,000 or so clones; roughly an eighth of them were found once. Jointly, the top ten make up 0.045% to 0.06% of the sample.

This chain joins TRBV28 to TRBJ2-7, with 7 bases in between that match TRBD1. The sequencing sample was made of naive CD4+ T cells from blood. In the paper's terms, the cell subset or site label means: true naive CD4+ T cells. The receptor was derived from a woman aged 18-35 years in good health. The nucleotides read TGTGCCAGCGCAACAGGGGTTGGTACCTACGAGCAGTACGTC. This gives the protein CASATGVGTYEQYV.